This T cell receptor (beta chain) comes out of a study of shared clonotypes between healthy human individuals. The study, taken as a whole, reports: Generation probabilities of non-shared clonotypes were lower (relative to those shared by all four donors).

Splitting of CD4+ cells produced CD45RA+ naive and CD45RA-negative memory subsets. A remark on this clone: No antigen is known for it.

For every subset, genomic DNA was evenly distributed across several immunoSEQ plates. The data were produced by immunoSEQ multiplex PCR, yet TCRdb's version contains in-frame clones alone and is incomplete. The sample has 2.3 million or so clones; 85% to 95% are singletons. Trimming cost V 2 bases and J 12 bases, with 16 bases left between them. The CDR3 sequence is 13 residues long. Per the germline V gene, CDR1 is SNHLY and CDR2 is FYNNEI. The TCR sequence derives from a man aged 18 to 29 in good health. Some clones in this sample may be carry-over from other donors' samples. The gene calls are TRBV2 and TRBJ1-1, with D tentatively TRBD1 (6 bases). The material sequenced was naive CD4+ T cells from PBMCs. Subset reported: CD45RA+ positively selected. The CDR3 DNA sequence: TGTGCCAGCAGTGAATCCCCGCAAGGGACAACTTTCTTT. Its translation: CASSESPQGTTFF.